This T cell receptor beta chain was identified in a study of T cells expressing NK-cell markers. Scientists made TCR beta cDNA using 5'RACE template switching with UMIs. TCRdb reprocessed the 5' RACE reads; each CDR3 protein has one entry and no DNA is given. The data show 500,000 to 700,000 distinct CDR3 sequences, and the top ten clones hold approximately 3.6%. Findings of the study overall: Evidence did not settle whether expanded NKG2C+ T cell clones targeted HCMV.

As for this clonotype: As yet, its antigen is unknown.

CDR1 is LNHDA, CDR2 SQIVND, per germline (reference sequence). The CDR3 runs 16 residues. This TCR was sampled from a man aged 18 to 30 in good health. The sample taken for sequencing was blood T cells: a sorted CD56 or NKG2C T cell subset, CD4+ or CD8+ T cells, or bulk PBMC T cells (not recorded which). The rearrangement joins TRBV19 to TRBJ1-4. This CDR3 reads CATRRTKVATNEKLFF.